This T cell receptor (beta chain) was sequenced for a study of T cell repertoires in cytomegalovirus infection. Findings of the study overall: In two of eight donors, the top clonotype was HLA-C-restricted CMV-specific.

TCRdb ran MiXCR on the reads and lists one entry per CDR3 protein. The repertoire has some 440,000 distinct CDR3 sequences, roughly 30% of them found once; the top ten carry approximately 15%. Per the germline V gene, CDR1 is MGHRA and CDR2 is YSYEKL. The V end lost 0 bases, the J end lost 11 bases, and 17 bases lay between the germline ends. The CDR3 loop spans 15 amino acids. As regards this clonotype: The antigen remains undetermined.

The V call is TRBV4-1, the J call TRBJ2-4; possibly TRBD1 for D (8 bases). The sequencing sample was made of PBMCs. The TCR comes from a human donor in good health (CMV status not recorded). Some clones in this sample may be carry-over from other donors' samples. The CDR3 loop is CASSQDPGTGGVQYF. The CDR3 region has the DNA TGCGCCAGCAGCCAAGATCCGGGCACAGGGGGGGTTCAGTACTTC.